What follows describes a single T cell receptor beta chain. In the authors' methods: Estimation of nucleated cell counts relied on the amplification of reference gene primers. Assay: immunoSEQ multiplex PCR; the TCRdb copy retains only in-frame clones and omits some. That table is the source of V, J and clone size, and D and trimming were worked out from the DNA. The data show over 140,000 clones, 84% seen once. The data are from a study of blood T cell repertoires in COVID-19. Overall study context: Acute and convalescent COVID-19 samples came from the United States, Italy and Spain. T cells, B-cell-depleted T cells, or PBMCs provided the cDNA or gDNA that served as material.

With 7 bases removed from V and 5 bases from J, the gap between germline ends came to 23 bases. The length of the CDR3 is 16 residues. Germline V gene sequence: CDR1 MDHEN, CDR2 SYDVKM. The specimen sequenced was peripheral blood. The TCR originated in a woman in her fifties or sixties with acute or convalescent COVID-19. This sequence joins TRBV28 and TRBJ1-1; weak D call: TRBD1 (5 bases). The CDR3 DNA follows: TGTGCCAGCAAATTGGGGGGATTTAAAACGGGAACTGAAGCTTTCTTT. Amino acid sequence: CASKLGGFKTGTEAFF.